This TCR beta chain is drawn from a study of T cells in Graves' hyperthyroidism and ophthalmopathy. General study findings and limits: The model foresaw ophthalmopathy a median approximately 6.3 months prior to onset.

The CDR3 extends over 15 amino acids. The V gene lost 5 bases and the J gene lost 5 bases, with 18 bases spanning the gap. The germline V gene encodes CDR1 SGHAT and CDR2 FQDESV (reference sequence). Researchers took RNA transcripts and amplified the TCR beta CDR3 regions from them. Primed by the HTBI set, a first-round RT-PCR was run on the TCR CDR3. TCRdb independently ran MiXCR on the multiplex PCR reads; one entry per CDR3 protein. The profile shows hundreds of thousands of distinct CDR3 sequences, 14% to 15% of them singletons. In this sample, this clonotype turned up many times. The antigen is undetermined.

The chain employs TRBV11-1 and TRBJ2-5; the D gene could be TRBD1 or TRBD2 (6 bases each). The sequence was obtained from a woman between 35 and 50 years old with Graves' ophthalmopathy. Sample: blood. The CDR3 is CASSASLGGEETQYF. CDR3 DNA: TGTGCCAGCAGCGCTAGCCTGGGGGGCGAGGAGACCCAGTACTTC. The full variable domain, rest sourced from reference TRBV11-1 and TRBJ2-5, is EAEVAQSPRYKITEKSQAVAFWCDPISGHATLYWYRQILGQGPELLVQFQDESVVDDSQLPKDRFSAERLKGVDSTLKIQPAELGDSAMYLCASSASLGGEETQYFGPGTRLLVL.